The present TCR beta chain was sequenced within a study of CD8 T cells in ankylosing spondylitis. Between the trimmed V and J ends, which lost 1 base and 7 bases, there was a span of 14 bases. This CDR3 comprises 14 residues. TCRdb independently ran MiXCR on the 5' RACE reads; one entry per CDR3 protein. The table records some 150,000 distinct CDR3 sequences, approximately 48% of them present only once. This TCR was sampled from a male donor with ankylosing spondylitis. The sample consisted of synovial fluid, either unsorted or a sorted T cell fraction (not recorded which). The gene calls are TRBV12-3 or TRBV12-4 and TRBJ2-7; possibly TRBD1 or TRBD2 for D (5 bases each). Here the CDR3 DNA reads TGTGCCAGCAGTTTAGACTGGGGGTCGGAGGAGCAGTACTTC. This codes for CASSLDWGSEEQYF.